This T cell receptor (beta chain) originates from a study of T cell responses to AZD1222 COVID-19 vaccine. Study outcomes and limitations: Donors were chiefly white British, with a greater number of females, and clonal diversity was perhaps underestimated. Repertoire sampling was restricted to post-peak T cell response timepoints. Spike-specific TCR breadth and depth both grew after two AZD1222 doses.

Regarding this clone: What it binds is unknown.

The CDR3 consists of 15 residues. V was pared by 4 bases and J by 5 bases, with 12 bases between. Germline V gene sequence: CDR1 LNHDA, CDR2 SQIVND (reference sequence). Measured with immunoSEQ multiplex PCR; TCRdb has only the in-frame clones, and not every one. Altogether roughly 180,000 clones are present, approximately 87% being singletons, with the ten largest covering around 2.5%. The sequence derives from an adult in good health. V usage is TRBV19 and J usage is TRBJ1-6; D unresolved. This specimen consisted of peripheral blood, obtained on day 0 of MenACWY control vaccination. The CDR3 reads CASSTRTEDNSPLHF. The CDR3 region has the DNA TGTGCCAGTAGTACGAGGACTGAGGATAATTCACCCCTCCACTTT.